Sequencing of this T cell receptor (beta chain) was carried out in a study of molecular identifiers for immune sequencing clone quantification. Study results and caveats: In naive cells, under 1% of molecules belonged to clones above 20 RNA copies, against over 99% in effector cells. Detectable among 800,000 to 1,000,000 naive cells, according to reports, was Jurkat TCR RNA spiked in from one cell.

TCR libraries were built in bulk with a published protocol and specific TCR primers. TCRdb re-called the PCR reads through MiXCR, storing one row per CDR3 protein. The table includes approximately 550,000 distinct CDR3 sequences, around 21% detected once. For naive CD8 T cells, sorting used the CD8+CD4-CCR7+CD45RA+ phenotype. Germline CDR1 is SQVTM and CDR2 is ANQGSEA. This CDR3 region has 12 residues. As regards this clonotype: Its antigen is as yet unknown. Germline is not matched at one junction end, which may reflect a read error.

This TCR was sampled from a human donor in good health. Some libraries in this study had Jurkat cell RNA spiked in. The sample taken for sequencing was naive CD8+ T cells from blood, with Jurkat cell RNA spiked in. The subset: FACS-sorted CD8+CD4-CCR7+CD45RA+ naive T cells. The chain joins TRBV29-1 to TRBJ1-2; a weak D match, TRBD1 (5 bases). CDR3 sequence reads: CNVEVRAYGYTF. DNA for the CDR3: TGCAACGTTGAAGTCAGGGCATATGGCTACACCTTC.